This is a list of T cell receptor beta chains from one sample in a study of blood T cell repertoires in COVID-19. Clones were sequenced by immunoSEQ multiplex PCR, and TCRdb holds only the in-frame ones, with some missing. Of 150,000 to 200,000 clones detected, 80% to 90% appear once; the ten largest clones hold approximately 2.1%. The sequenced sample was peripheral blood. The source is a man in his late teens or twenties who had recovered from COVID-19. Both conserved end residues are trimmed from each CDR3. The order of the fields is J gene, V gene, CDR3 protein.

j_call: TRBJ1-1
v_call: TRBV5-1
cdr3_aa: ASSWDGTGGTEAF

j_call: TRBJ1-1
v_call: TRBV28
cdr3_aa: ASSRGGGTEAF

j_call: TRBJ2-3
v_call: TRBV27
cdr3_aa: ASSRRGIDTQY

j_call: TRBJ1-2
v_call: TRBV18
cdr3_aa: ASSLQGTLGGYT

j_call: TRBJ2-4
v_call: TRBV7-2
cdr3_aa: ASSPQASKNIQY

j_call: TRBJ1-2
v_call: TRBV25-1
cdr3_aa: ASSEFGTDGYT

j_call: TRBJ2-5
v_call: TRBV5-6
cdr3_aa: ASSLRQGGPQETQY

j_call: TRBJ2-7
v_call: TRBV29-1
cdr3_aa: SVEFIGNYEQY

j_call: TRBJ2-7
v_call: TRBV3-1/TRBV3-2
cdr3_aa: ASSLKMDFGEQY

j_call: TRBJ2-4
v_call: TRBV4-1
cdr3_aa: ASSSAPRGERNIQY

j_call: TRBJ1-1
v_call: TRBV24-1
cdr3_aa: ATSDGAANTEAF

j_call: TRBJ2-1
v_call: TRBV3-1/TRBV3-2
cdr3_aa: ASSRATNYNEQF

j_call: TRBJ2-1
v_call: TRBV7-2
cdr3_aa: ASSFLVTGGGYNEQF

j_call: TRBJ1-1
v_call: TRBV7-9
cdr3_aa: ASRQGANTEAF

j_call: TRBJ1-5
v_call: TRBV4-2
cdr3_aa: ASSQDGQSNQPQH

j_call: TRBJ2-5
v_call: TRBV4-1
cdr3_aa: ASSLFIRETQY

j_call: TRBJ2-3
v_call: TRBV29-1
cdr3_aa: SGIGTSGRSLSDTQY

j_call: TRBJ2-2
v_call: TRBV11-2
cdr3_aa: ASSSGRGTGELF

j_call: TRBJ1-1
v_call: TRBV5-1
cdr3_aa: ASSLAQMNTEAF

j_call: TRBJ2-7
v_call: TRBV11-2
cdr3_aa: ASSLEPQAGFTYLEQY

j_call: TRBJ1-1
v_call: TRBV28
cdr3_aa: ASSLSGGAGEKAF

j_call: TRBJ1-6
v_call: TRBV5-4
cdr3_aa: ASSYRGRSPLH

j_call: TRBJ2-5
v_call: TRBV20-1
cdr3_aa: SAITRETQY

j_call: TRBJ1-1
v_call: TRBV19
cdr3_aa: ASRGGYVAEAF

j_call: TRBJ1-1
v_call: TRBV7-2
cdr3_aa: ASSFSGTGAGTEAF

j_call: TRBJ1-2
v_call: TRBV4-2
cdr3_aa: ASSQYSTGDYGYT

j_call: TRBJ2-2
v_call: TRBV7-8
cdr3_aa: ASRSTGQINTGELF

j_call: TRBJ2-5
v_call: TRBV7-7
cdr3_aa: ASSFDRGETQY

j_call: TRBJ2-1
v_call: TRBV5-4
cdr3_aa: ASSLAREWPYNEQF

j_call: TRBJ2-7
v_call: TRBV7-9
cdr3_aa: ASSSQAVAAYEQY

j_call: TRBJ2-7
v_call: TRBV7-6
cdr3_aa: ASSLTGNEQY

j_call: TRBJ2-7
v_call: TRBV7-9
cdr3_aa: ASSLPSGTYEQY

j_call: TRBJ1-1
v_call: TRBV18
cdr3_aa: ASSPFQGLLSNTEAF

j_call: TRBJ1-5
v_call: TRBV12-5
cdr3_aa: ASGLAGVQPQH

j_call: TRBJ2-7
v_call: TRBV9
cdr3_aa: ASSVGGTGLYEQY

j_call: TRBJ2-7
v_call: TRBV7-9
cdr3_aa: ASSYDRVSYEQY

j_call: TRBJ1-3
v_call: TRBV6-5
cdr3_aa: ASSVDRGSGNTIY

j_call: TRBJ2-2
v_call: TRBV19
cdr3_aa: ASSMDRGITGELF

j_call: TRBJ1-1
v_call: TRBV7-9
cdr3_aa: ASSLSGAYTEAF

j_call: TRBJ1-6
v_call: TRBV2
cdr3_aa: ASRRQWTENSPLH

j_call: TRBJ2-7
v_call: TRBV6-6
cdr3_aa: ASSYSGRSSYEQY

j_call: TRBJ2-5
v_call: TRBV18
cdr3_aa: ATSEGGDQETQY

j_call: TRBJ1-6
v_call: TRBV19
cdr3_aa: ASKQTSGNSPLH

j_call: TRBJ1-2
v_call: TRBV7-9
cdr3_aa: ASSAGGSGGYT

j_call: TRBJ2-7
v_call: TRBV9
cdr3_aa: ASSPQAGGVYEQY

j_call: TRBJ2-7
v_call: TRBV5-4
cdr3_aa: ASSLDPTGARYEQY

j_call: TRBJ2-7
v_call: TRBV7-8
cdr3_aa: ASSPTGQLTYEQY

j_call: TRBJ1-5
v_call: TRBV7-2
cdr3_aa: ASSADSLNQPQH

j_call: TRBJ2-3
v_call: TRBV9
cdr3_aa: ASSLNSDTQY

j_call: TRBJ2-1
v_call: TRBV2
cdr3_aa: ASSASGSIGEQF

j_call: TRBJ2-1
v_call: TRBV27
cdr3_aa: ASSLWTSGRGEQF

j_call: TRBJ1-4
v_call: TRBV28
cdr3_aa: ASSSGQGLTTNEKLF

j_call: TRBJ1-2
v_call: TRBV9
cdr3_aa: ASSPRTGPQSGYT